This T cell receptor (beta chain) was identified in a study of cytotoxic CD8 clonotypes in ibrutinib-treated CLL. The protocol was immunoSEQ multiplex PCR, while the TCRdb copy is restricted to in-frame clones and leaves out a portion. The data hold about 160,000 clones, with under 85% observed a single time. Per the germline V gene, CDR1 is SGHKS and CDR2 is YYEKEE (reference sequence). The CDR3 is 11 amino acids. Trimming removed 1 base from V and 8 bases from J, with 3 bases in between. Sequenced material: PBMCs, taken after 24 months of ibrutinib treatment. The TCR originated in a human donor with chronic lymphocytic leukemia. The chain employs TRBV5-5 and TRBJ1-4, with D unclear. As DNA, the CDR3 is TGTGCCAGCAGCTTGCAGGAAAAACTGTTTTTT. This sequence encodes CASSLQEKLFF.